One and the same sample provided the 14 T cell receptor beta chains below, sequenced in a study of T cells in Graves' hyperthyroidism and ophthalmopathy. From RNA transcripts, TCR beta CDR3 regions were amplified. The HTBI primer set served for first-round RT-PCR of the TCR CDR3. Each CDR3 protein gets one entry after TCRdb re-called the multiplex PCR reads with MiXCR. This table has 280,000 or so distinct CDR3 sequences, around a quarter appearing once. The specimen was blood. The receptors were sampled from a man aged 40-49 years with Graves' hyperthyroidism that later progressed to Graves' ophthalmopathy.

The chain recombines TRBV10-3 with TRBJ1-2, with 8 positions matching TRBD1. Trimming at V came to 8 bases and at J to 7 bases, leaving 6 bases not matched to a gene. Germline loops: CDR1 ENHRY, CDR2 SYGVKD. This CDR3 region has 12 residues. The CDR3 loop reads CAIADRESGYTF. DNA for the CDR3: TGTGCCATCGCGGACAGGGAGTCTGGCTACACCTTC.

This clonotype appeared many times. The V call is TRBV11-2, the J call TRBJ1-6, with no clear D. The germline V gene encodes CDR1 SGHAT and CDR2 FQNNGV. This CDR3 has 12 residues. Between the trimmed V and J ends, which lost 0 bases and 14 bases, there was a span of 8 bases. The CDR3 reads CASSLEAGTLHF. The CDR3 region has the DNA TGTGCCAGCAGCTTAGAAGCGGGCACCCTCCACTTT.

The count of this clonotype is one. The chain combines TRBV6-1 with TRBJ1-1; TRBD1 agrees at 7 bases. Trimming removed 8 bases from V and 8 bases from J; junction bases left unmatched: 8. Looked up from germline, CDR1 is MNHNS and CDR2 is SASEGT. CDR3 size: 12 residues. DNA of the CDR3: TGTGCCAGCGGAACAGGGGCCCTCGAAGCTTTCTTT. As protein: CASGTGALEAFF.

This clonotype has ten or more counts. The chain recombines TRBV30 with TRBJ2-7, with D perhaps matching TRBD1 (7 bases). Per the germline V gene, CDR1 is GTSNPN and CDR2 is SVGIG (reference sequence). Trimming took 0 bases from V and 2 from J, leaving 14 bases between them. The CDR3 totals 15 residues. The CDR3 here is CAWSVGGTATYEQYF. The DNA of the CDR3 is TGTGCCTGGAGTGTAGGGGGGACAGCTACCTACGAGCAGTACTTC.

This clonotype was observed many times. The chain links TRBV12-3 or TRBV12-4 to TRBJ1-1, with D uncertain. V lost 2 bases to trimming and J lost 5 bases, with 3 bases between them. This CDR3 is 11 amino acids long. The CDR3, as DNA: TGTGCCAGCAGTTTAAGGACTGAAGCTTTCTTT. Protein sequence: CASSLRTEAFF.

This clonotype was seen ten or more times. The chain couples TRBV11-2 to TRBJ2-7; 8 positions match TRBD2. Germline V CDR1 and CDR2: SGHAT, FQNNGV. The CDR3 contains 15 residues. J was trimmed by 4 bases and V by 5 bases; bases with no gene match: 10. This CDR3 is CASSRGWAGGYEQYF. CDR3 DNA: TGTGCCAGCAGCCGCGGATGGGCGGGGGGATACGAGCAGTACTTC.

This clonotype was recorded at least ten times. The chain carries TRBV12-5 and TRBJ2-3; D remains ambiguous. The germline V gene has CDR1 LGHNT and CDR2 FRNRAP. CDR3 size: 14 residues. V was pared by 1 base and J by 0 bases, with 5 bases between. The CDR3 sequence: CASGLGRSTDTQYF. The CDR3 region has the DNA TGTGCTAGTGGTTTGGGCAGGAGCACAGATACGCAGTATTTT. The entire variable domain, with the rest obtained from reference TRBV12-5 and TRBJ2-3, is as follows: DARVTQTPRHKVTEMGQEVTMRCQPILGHNTVFWYRQTMMQGLELLAYFRNRAPLDDSGMPKDRFSAEMPDATLATLKIQPSEPRDSAVYFCASGLGRSTDTQYFGPGTRLTVL.

This clonotype was seen repeatedly, ten times or more. The chain links TRBV20-1 to TRBJ2-3; 12 nucleotides agree with TRBD2. Per the germline V gene, CDR1 is DFQATT and CDR2 is SNEGSKA (reference sequence). V was clipped by 2 bases and J by 3 bases; unmatched bases: 3. The CDR3 sequence is 15 residues long. The CDR3 protein is CSARPLAGGTDTQYF. In nucleotides, the CDR3 is TGCAGTGCTAGACCGCTAGCGGGAGGGACAGATACGCAGTATTTT.

This clonotype has ten or more counts. The chain combines TRBV13 with TRBJ2-7; 7 bases map to TRBD1. This CDR3 is built from 15 residues. The V gene end was trimmed by 3 bases and the J gene end by 1 base; junction bases not matched to a gene: 6. The germline V gene encodes CDR1 PRHDT and CDR2 FYEKMQ (reference sequence). The CDR3 is CASSFMRTGSYEQYF. CDR3 nucleotides: TGTGCCAGCAGCTTTATGAGGACAGGATCCTACGAGCAGTACTTC.

This clonotype was counted at least ten times. The chain is built from TRBV5-1 and TRBJ2-7; a weak D match, TRBD2 (6 bases). CDR1 and CDR2 (germline): SGHRS, YFSETQ. CDR3 length: 13 amino acids. The ends were cut back, 5 bases at V and 0 bases at J, with 9 bases in the middle. The CDR3 DNA reads as TGCGCCAGCAGGCGGGATCCCTCCTACGAGCAGTACTTC. As protein: CASRRDPSYEQYF.

This clonotype has ten or more counts. V gene TRBV15 combines with J gene TRBJ2-2; the D gene is possibly TRBD2 (6 bases). Trimming took off 1 base at V and 4 bases at J, with 19 bases between the two ends. The germline CDR1 and CDR2 sequences are LNHNV and YYDKDF (reference sequence). The CDR3 length is 18 residues. The CDR3 spells CATSRGESGSGATGELFF. The CDR3 DNA reads as TGTGCCACCAGCAGAGGCGAAAGCGGGTCGGGAGCCACCGGGGAGCTGTTTTTT.

The rearrangement joins TRBV28 to TRBJ1-6; a weak D match, TRBD1 (5 bases). Germline V lookup: CDR1 MDHEN, CDR2 SYDVKM. The V end was cut by 3 bases, the J end by 11 bases, with 5 bases between. There are 11 residues in the CDR3. CDR3 region: CASSLGAPLHF. In DNA form, the CDR3 reads TGTGCCAGCAGTTTGGGGGCACCCCTCCACTTT.

This rearrangement joins TRBV6-5 to TRBJ2-7; D ambiguous. The CDR3 extends over 14 amino acids. Trimming took 0 bases from V and 4 from J, leaving 10 bases between them. From germline, CDR1 is MNHEY and CDR2 SVGAGI. This CDR3 reads CASSYSIRGYEQYF. In nucleotides, the CDR3 is TGTGCCAGCAGTTACTCGATCCGTGGGTACGAGCAGTACTTC.

This clonotype came up many times. J is TRBJ2-7 and V is TRBV7-9, with unresolved D. The germline V and J ends were trimmed by 3 bases and 5 bases, with 14 bases remaining between them. CDR1 and CDR2 from the germline V gene are SEHNR and FQNEAQ (reference sequence). The CDR3 is 14 residues long. The CDR3 region has the DNA TGTGCCAGCAGCTTTTTCTCCGGAGACGACGAGCAGTACTTC. It specifies CASSFFSGDDEQYF.